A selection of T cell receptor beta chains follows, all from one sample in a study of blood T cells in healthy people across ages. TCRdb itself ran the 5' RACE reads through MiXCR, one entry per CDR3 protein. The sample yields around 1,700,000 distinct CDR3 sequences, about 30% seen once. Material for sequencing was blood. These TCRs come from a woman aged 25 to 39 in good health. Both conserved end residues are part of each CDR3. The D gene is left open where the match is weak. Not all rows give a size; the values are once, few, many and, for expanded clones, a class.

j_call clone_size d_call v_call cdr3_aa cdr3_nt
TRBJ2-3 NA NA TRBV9 CASSVASFTDTQYF TGTGCCAGCAGCGTAGCCAGTTTCACAGATACGCAGTATTTT
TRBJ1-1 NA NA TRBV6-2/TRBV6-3 CASSYSTSQHVRPWTEAFF TGTGCCAGCAGTTACTCGACCAGTCAACACGTCAGGCCGTGGACTGAAGCTTTCTTT
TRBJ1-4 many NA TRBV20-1 CSAQSPEGEKLFF TGCAGTGCCCAAAGCCCCGAGGGTGAAAAACTGTTTTTT
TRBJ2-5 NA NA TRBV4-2 CASSQGLGKETQYF TGTGCCAGCAGCCAAGGATTAGGGAAAGAGACCCAGTACTTC
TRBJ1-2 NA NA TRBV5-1 CASSLDGARSYDYTF TGCGCCAGCAGCTTGGACGGGGCTCGCAGCTATGACTACACCTTC
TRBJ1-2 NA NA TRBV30 CAWTSGSYGYTF TGTGCCTGGACTTCAGGGTCCTATGGCTACACCTTC
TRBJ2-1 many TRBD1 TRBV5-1 CASSLGDRGGDEQFF TGCGCCAGCAGCCTAGGGGACAGGGGAGGGGATGAGCAGTTCTTC
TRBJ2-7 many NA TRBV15 CATSRGLSEQYF TGTGCCACCAGCAGAGGCCTCTCCGAGCAGTACTTC
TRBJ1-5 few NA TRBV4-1 CASSQDNRVTQPQHF TGCGCCAGCAGCCAAGATAACAGGGTTACTCAGCCCCAGCATTTT
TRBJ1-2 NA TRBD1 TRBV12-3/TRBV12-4 CASSLRTGKSGYGYTF TGTGCCAGCAGTTTACGGACAGGCAAAAGCGGCTATGGCTACACCTTC
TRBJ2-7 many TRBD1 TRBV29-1 CSVFNRGNYEQYF TGCAGCGTTTTCAACAGGGGAAACTACGAGCAGTACTTC
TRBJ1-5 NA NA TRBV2 CASSDQGRQPQHF TGTGCCAGCAGTGATCAGGGAAGGCAGCCCCAGCATTTT
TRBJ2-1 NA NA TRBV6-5 CASSYLDSEQFF TGTGCCAGCAGTTACCTTGACAGTGAGCAGTTCTTC
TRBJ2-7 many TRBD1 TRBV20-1 CSAPNRDRSSYEQYF TGCAGTGCTCCAAACCGGGACAGGAGCTCCTACGAGCAGTACTTC
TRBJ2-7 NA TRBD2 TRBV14 CASSQLAGGRDQYF TGTGCCAGCAGCCAACTAGCGGGAGGGCGGGACCAGTACTTC
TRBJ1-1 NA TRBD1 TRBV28 CASSSGQSLEAFF TGTGCCAGCAGTTCGGGACAGAGTCTTGAAGCTTTCTTT
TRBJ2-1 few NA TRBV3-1 CASSLNRAQGGEQFF TGTGCCAGCAGCCTGAACCGGGCCCAAGGTGGTGAGCAGTTCTTC
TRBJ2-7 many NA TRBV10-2 CASSGYSSYEQYF TGCGCCAGCAGTGGTTACTCCTCCTACGAGCAGTACTTC
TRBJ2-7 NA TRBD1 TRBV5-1 CASSLMETGGAVVHEQYF TGCGCCAGCAGCTTAATGGAGACAGGGGGCGCGGTAGTCCACGAGCAGTACTTC
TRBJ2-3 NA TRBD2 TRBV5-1 CASSTSGGAQDTQYF TGCGCCAGCAGCACTAGCGGGGGGGCTCAAGATACGCAGTATTTT
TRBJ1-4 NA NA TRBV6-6 CASRGGGEEKLFF TGTGCCAGCCGAGGGGGGGGTGAGGAAAAACTGTTTTTT
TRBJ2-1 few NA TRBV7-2 CASSPKGPTTGGEQFF TGTGCCAGCAGCCCCAAAGGCCCTACGACAGGAGGTGAGCAGTTCTTC
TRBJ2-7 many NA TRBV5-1 CASSLPQQEVYEQYF TGCGCCAGCTCTCTTCCACAGCAAGAAGTCTACGAGCAGTACTTC
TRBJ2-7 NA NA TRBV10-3 CAIRPSGTAYEQYF TGTGCCATCCGACCCTCGGGGACCGCCTACGAGCAGTACTTC
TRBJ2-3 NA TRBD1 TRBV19 CASSPRGQSSTDTQYF TGTGCCAGTAGTCCTAGGGGGCAGTCTAGCACAGATACGCAGTATTTT
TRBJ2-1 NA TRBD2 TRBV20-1 CSAVTSGRTYEQFF TGCAGTGCTGTCACTAGCGGGAGGACTTATGAGCAGTTCTTC
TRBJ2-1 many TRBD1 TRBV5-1 CASSLVGQYNEQFF TGCGCCAGCAGCTTGGTGGGACAGTACAATGAGCAGTTCTTC
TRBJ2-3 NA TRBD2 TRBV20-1 CSASRTSGGAGPHTQYF TGCAGTGCTAGCAGGACTAGCGGGGGGGCGGGTCCCCATACGCAGTATTTT
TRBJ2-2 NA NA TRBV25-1 CASSPRRSPNTGELFF TGTGCCAGCAGTCCTCGACGGTCCCCGAACACCGGGGAGCTGTTTTTT
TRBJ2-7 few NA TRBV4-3 CASSQVVGEAYEQYF TGCGCCAGCAGCCAAGTCGTGGGAGAGGCCTACGAGCAGTACTTC
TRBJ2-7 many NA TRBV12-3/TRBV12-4 CASRSPGTYSYEQYF TGTGCCAGCAGGTCCCCCGGGACTTACTCCTACGAGCAGTACTTC
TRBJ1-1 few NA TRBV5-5 CASSQRTAKNTEAFF TGTGCCAGCAGCCAAAGGACAGCTAAGAACACTGAAGCTTTCTTT
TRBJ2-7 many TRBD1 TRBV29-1 CSVEGQGTYEQYF TGCAGCGTTGAGGGACAGGGGACCTACGAGCAGTACTTC
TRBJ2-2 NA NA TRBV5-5 CASSLSGGVNTGELFF TGTGCCAGCAGCTTGAGTGGCGGGGTTAACACCGGGGAGCTGTTTTTT
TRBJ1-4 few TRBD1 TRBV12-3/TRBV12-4 CASLDRDRVNEKLFF TGTGCCAGCTTAGACCGGGACAGGGTGAATGAAAAACTGTTTTTT
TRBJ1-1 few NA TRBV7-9 CASSSKIGTEAFF TGTGCCAGCAGCTCGAAGATCGGCACTGAAGCTTTCTTT
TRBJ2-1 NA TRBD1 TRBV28 CASSLGAQGLGEQFF TGTGCCAGCAGTTTAGGGGCACAGGGGTTGGGCGAGCAGTTCTTC
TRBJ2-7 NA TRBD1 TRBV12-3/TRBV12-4 CASSFGTGDPYEQYF TGTGCCAGCAGTTTCGGGACAGGGGACCCCTACGAGCAGTACTTC
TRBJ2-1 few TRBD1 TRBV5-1 CASSQTGVTNNEQFF TGCGCCAGCAGCCAGACAGGGGTCACTAACAATGAGCAGTTCTTC